The entry below gives a single TCR beta chain sequence along with its context. Its antigen is not known. This sample is drawn from a study of T cells in Graves' hyperthyroidism and ophthalmopathy. The study enrolled patients aged 18 to 65 with newly diagnosed hyperthyroidism of under 2 months' duration. This CDR3 has 14 residues. Trimming took 5 bases from V and 3 from J; bases not matched to a gene: 3. Germline CDR1 reads MNHEY; CDR2 reads SMNVEV (reference sequence). The TCR beta CDR3 regions underwent amplification using RNA transcripts as the source. HTBI primers were used for first-round RT-PCR of the TCR CDR3. Via MiXCR, TCRdb re-called the multiplex PCR reads, giving one row per CDR3 protein. Among some 560,000 distinct CDR3 sequences, 11% to 15% were seen once, and the ten largest hold about 14%. General observations from the study: A median around 6.8 months before onset, the model predicted ophthalmopathy. Ophthalmopathy was distinguished from stable hyperthyroidism by 13 V-J signatures. Within blood appeared most thyroid clonotypes that had expanded above 0.001.

This TCR derives from a woman between 40 and 50 years old with Graves' hyperthyroidism. The chain joins TRBV27 to TRBJ1-4; TRBD1 matches 7 bases. The specimen was blood. CDR3 sequence (DNA): TGTGCCAGCAGTCTTCAGGGGGCTAATGAAAAACTGTTTTTT. Its translation is CASSLQGANEKLFF.